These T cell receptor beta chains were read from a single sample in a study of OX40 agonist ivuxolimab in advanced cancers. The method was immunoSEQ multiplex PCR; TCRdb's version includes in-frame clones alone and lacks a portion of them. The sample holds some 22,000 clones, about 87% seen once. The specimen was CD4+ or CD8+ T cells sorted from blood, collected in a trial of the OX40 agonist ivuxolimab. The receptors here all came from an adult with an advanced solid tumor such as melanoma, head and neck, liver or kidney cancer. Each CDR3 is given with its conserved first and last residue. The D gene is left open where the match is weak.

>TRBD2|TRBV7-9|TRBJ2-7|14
CASSLPGGGYEQYF
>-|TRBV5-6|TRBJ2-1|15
CASSLSIGLHNEQFF
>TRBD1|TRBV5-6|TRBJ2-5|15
CASSLDSTGEETQYF
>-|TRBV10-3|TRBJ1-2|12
CAISESVHGYTF
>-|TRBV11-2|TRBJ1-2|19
CASSLAYPGGDLGHYGYTF
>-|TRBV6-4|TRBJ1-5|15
CASSLSLDNNQPQHF
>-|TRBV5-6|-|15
CASRRREDATYEQYF
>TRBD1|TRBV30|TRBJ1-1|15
CAWSAGTGMNTEAFF
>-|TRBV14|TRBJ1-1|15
CASSRLGEADTEAFF
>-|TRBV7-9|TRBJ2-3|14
CASSPEVSTDTQYF
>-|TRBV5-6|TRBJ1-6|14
CASSPRQFNSPLHF
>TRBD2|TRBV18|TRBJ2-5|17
CASSARLAGGNQETQYF
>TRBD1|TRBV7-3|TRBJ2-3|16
CASSSTGSLGTDTQYF
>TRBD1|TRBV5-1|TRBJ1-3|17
CASSAYGTAKGGNTIYF
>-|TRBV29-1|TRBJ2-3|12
CSVEVTGDTQYF
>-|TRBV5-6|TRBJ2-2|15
CASSLGGHLGGELFF
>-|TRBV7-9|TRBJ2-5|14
CASSRPIRRETQYF
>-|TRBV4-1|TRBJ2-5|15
CASSQGYGYQETQYF
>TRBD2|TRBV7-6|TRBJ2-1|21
CASSPYTGTSGELSSYNEQFF
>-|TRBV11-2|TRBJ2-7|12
CASSLDKDEQYF
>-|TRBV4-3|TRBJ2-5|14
CASSQELGAETQYF
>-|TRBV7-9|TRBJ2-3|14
CASNPSEGTDTQYF
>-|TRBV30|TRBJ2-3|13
CAWSEVSTDTQYF
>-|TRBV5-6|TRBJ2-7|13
CASSPGGSYEQYF
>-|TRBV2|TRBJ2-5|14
CASGGGPGGETQYF
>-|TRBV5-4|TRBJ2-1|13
CASRGVVVDEQFF
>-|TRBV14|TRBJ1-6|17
CASSQDPGGNYNSPLHF
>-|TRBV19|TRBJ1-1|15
CASSIGVGANTEAFF
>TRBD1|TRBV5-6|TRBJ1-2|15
CASSLIGDRSHGYTF
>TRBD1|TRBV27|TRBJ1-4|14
CASKRQGPNEKLFF
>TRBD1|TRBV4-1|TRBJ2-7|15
CASSRTGTGSYEQYF
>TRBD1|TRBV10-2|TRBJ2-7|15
CASSEIGTVSYEQYF
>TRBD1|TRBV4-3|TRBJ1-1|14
CASSRGQGGTEAFF
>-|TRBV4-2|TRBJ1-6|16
CASSPEQGLLNSPLHF
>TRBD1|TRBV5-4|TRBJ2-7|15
CASSTDRASSYEQYF
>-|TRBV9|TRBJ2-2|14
CASSVGMGSGELFF
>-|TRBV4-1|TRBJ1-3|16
CASSQEVLNSGNTIYF
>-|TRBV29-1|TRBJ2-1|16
CSVTINDVVAYNEQFF
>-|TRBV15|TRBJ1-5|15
CATSRGVGSNQPQHF
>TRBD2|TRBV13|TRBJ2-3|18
CASSLGPPGSGVTDTQYF
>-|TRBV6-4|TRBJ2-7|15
CASSAVHGENYEQYF
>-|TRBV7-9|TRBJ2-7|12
CASSLPGYEQYF
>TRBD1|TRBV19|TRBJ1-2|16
CASTLTGGGFSYGYTF
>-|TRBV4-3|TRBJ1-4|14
CASSQVLANEKLFF
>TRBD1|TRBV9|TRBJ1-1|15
CASSVSDRVHTEAFF
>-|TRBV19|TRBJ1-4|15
CASNRGYATNEKLFF
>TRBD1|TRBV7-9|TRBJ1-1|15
CASSSLGRGSTEAFF
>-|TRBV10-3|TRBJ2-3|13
CAISQDSTDTQYF
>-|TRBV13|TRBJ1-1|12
CASSLQHREAFF
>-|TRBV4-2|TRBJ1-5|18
CASSLEYWDGNSNQPQHF
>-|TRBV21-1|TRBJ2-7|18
CASSVIYKDRGRTYEQYF
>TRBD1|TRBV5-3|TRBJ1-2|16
CARSLRTGKANYGYTF
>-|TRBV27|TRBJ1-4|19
CASSFGLPAGVPTNEKLFF
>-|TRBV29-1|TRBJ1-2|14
CSVEEVRKNYGYTF